This TCR beta chain derives from a study of metastatic and nonmetastatic thyroid tumors. The overall study: From malignant and benign thyroid patients, repertoires in blood and in tumor or nodule tissue were compared.

In the original processing: Building a distant-metastasis classifier for papillary thyroid cancer drew on CDR3 differences across clinicopathological groups. TCRdb re-called clones from the PCR reads using MiXCR. TCRdb, rather than the study authors, made the V and J calls. The sample shows around 12,000 clones, around 10% of them seen only once. The germline V gene has CDR1 MNHEY and CDR2 SVGEGT. V lost 4 bases to trimming and J lost 12 bases, with 15 bases between them. CDR3 size: 12 residues. Each patient came to thyroid surgery without any prior treatment (of any kind). The clonotype was recovered from a female donor with papillary thyroid cancer or a benign thyroid nodule (not recorded which). Some clones in this sample may be carry-over from other donors' samples. V is TRBV6-2 or TRBV6-3 and J is TRBJ1-2; possible D gene TRBD1, 6 bases. The sample was blood. The CDR3 DNA is TGTGCCAGCAGTTCCGGACAGTATTGCCACACCTTC. Translation: CASSSGQYCHTF.